This note documents a single TCR beta chain sequence. Its antigen is as yet unknown. This sample stems from a study of cytomegalovirus exposure and HLA in healthy donors. Overall study: The same platform as the approximately 670 first-cohort repertoires was used for the 130 or so validation repertoires, a later analysis reported. General study results and limits: Researchers counted around 150 TCR beta chains as cytomegalovirus-associated. According to reports, the classifier identified cytomegalovirus status with high specificity and sensitivity. In the roughly 110 validation repertoires, under 95% of cluster scores exceeded 0, per a later analysis.

Here immunoSEQ multiplex PCR was the method, and the copy in TCRdb shows in-frame clones only, minus some. Of about 220,000 clones in the sample, around nine tenths are singletons; the top ten hold approximately 0.99%. The TCR sequence derives from a woman aged 18-29 years in good health and CMV-seronegative. The specimen sequenced was PBMCs.

The DNA of the CDR3 is TGTGCCAGCAGCTTAGGGACAGGGACGTATGGCTACACCTTC. It is translated as CASSLGTGTYGYTF. The chain is built from TRBV7-8 and TRBJ1-2, with 8 bases matching TRBD1. Germline V lookup: CDR1 SGHVS, CDR2 FQNEAQ. The CDR3 contains 14 residues. Unmatched junction bases numbered 3, after V lost 1 base and J lost 5 bases.